Listed here are 16 T cell receptor beta chains from one sample, sequenced in a study of shared clonotypes between healthy human individuals (dated by TCRdb to about 2020). Receptor libraries were prepared by the immunoSEQ multiplex PCR assay. Here the immuneACCESS table is served through TCRdb, limited to in-frame sequences with V and J called. Missing clones are a known gap in these copies; in checked studies unresolved V genes cover under half, and the rest lacks a known reason. The sample contains 2.5 million or so clones, around 94% of them found a single time. The ten most abundant clones make up about 0.13% of the sample. Sequencing was performed on naive CD4+ T cells sorted from blood. Sample cell subset or site, as interpreted from the label and publication: CD45RA+ positively selected. These receptor sequences come from a man in his late teens or twenties in good health.

The CDR3 nucleotides read TGTGCCAGCAGCCCCCTCAGGAATGAGCAGTTCTTC. Translation: CASSPLRNEQFF. The J gene is TRBJ2-1, the V gene TRBV7-2; D is unclear. The CDR3 extends over 12 amino acids. The V gene's germline CDR1 is SGHTA and CDR2 FQGNSA. Trimming cost V 5 bases and J 7 bases, with 9 bases left between them.

V usage is TRBV5-1 and J usage is TRBJ1-4; possibly TRBD1 for D (6 bases). Trimming pared 6 bases from V and 7 bases from J, leaving 13 bases between. CDR3 size: 13 residues. CDR1 and CDR2 (germline): SGHRS, YFSETQ. The CDR3 here is CASTGGLGEKLFF. CDR3 nucleotides: TGCGCCAGCACCGGGGGGCTCGGTGAAAAACTGTTTTTT.

As concerns this clone: This specimen includes other DNA sequences encoding the same CDR3. The rearrangement links TRBV5-1 to TRBJ1-3, with D perhaps matching TRBD1 (5 bases). Trimming took off 2 bases at V and 4 bases at J, with 10 bases between the two ends. Per the germline V gene, CDR1 is SGHRS and CDR2 is YFSETQ. The CDR3 totals 14 residues. In DNA, the CDR3 is TGCGCCAGCAGCTTAGGAGGGACGGGAAACACCATATATTTT. Protein product: CASSLGGTGNTIYF.

This clone was seen once. The rearrangement joins TRBV30 to TRBJ1-5; TRBD1 is a possible D gene (5 bases). CDR1 GTSNPN and CDR2 SVGIG come from the germline V gene (reference sequence). The CDR3 is made up of 15 amino acids. Deletions cut 3 bases from V and 3 bases from J, with 15 bases between. CDR3 nucleotide sequence: TGTGCCTGGAGCCAAGGTCGGGGGAACAATCAGCCCCAGCATTTT. Protein sequence: CAWSQGRGNNQPQHF. Complete variable domain (other parts from reference TRBV30 and TRBJ1-5): SQTIHQWPATLVQPVGSPLSLECTVEGTSNPNLYWYRQAAGRGLQLLFYSVGIGQISSEVPQNLSASRPQDRQFILSSKKLLLSDSGFYLCAWSQGRGNNQPQHFGDGTRLSIL.

A word on this clone: This specimen includes other DNA sequences encoding the same CDR3. This sequence joins TRBV7-2 and TRBJ2-1, with D unresolved. Per the germline V gene, CDR1 is SGHTA and CDR2 is FQGNSA. This CDR3 region has 13 residues. The ends were cut back, 4 bases at V and 1 base at J, with 5 bases in the middle. The CDR3 reads CASSSGSYNEQFF. CDR3 sequence (DNA): TGTGCCAGCAGCTCCGGGTCCTACAATGAGCAGTTCTTC.

The chain recombines TRBV27 with TRBJ2-7; TRBD2 matches 10 bases. V dropped 6 bases and J dropped 8; count of bases not matched to a gene: 13. CDR3 length: 15 amino acids. In germline, CDR1 is MNHEY, CDR2 SMNVEV (reference sequence). The CDR3 here is CASSFRLAGVGQQYF. The CDR3 nucleotides are TGTGCCAGCAGCTTTCGTCTAGCGGGAGTGGGGCAGCAGTACTTC.

This rearrangement joins TRBV7-2 to TRBJ2-5; 7 bases agree with TRBD1. Germline V CDR1 and CDR2: SGHTA, FQGNSA. This CDR3 spans 13 amino acids. Trimming removed 3 bases from V and 5 bases from J; junction bases left unmatched: 3. As DNA, the CDR3 is TGTGCCAGCAGCTTTAACAGGGGCGAGACCCAGTACTTC. Its protein product is CASSFNRGETQYF.

This chain uses TRBV5-1 with TRBJ2-3; TRBD2 matches at 9 bases. Germline V gene sequence: CDR1 SGHRS, CDR2 YFSETQ. V shed 3 bases, J shed 2 bases, and the junction held 1 base outside the gene matches. CDR3 length: 14 amino acids. The CDR3 spells CASSWGLATDTQYF. For the CDR3, the DNA is TGCGCCAGCAGCTGGGGACTAGCCACAGATACGCAGTATTTT.

This sequence joins TRBV6-6 and TRBJ2-7, with 7 bases fitting TRBD1. V dropped 6 bases and J dropped 6; count of bases not matched to a gene: 5. The CDR3 consists of 12 residues. Germline V gene sequence: CDR1 MNHNY, CDR2 SVGAGI (reference sequence). In DNA form, the CDR3 reads TGTGCCAGCAGCCTCGACAGGGTCGAGCAGTACTTC. Translating it yields CASSLDRVEQYF.

The chain couples TRBV19 to TRBJ1-2, with 11 positions matching TRBD1. Germline assignment: CDR1 LNHDA and CDR2 SQIVND (reference sequence). The CDR3 totals 15 residues. Losses at the gene ends were 5 bases for V and 4 bases for J; bases not matched to a gene: 6. CDR3 sequence (DNA): TGTGCCAGTAGTCCAGGGACAGGGGGGATCTATGGCTACACCTTC. It is translated as CASSPGTGGIYGYTF.

The chain couples TRBV27 to TRBJ2-7; the D gene is possibly TRBD1 (6 bases). V gave up 3 bases and J gave up 1 base, with 13 bases separating them. This CDR3 has 15 amino acids. Germline V lookup: CDR1 MNHEY, CDR2 SMNVEV (reference sequence). CDR3 sequence reads: CASSFRKGHSYEQYF. The CDR3 nucleotides are TGTGCCAGCAGTTTCCGGAAGGGACATTCCTACGAGCAGTACTTC.

The CDR3: CARSYSGANVLTF. The DNA for the CDR3 is TGTGCCAGGTCATACTCTGGGGCCAACGTCCTGACTTTC. The rearrangement joins TRBV5-8 to TRBJ2-6; D is uncertain. V dropped 8 bases and J dropped 0 bases, with 6 bases sitting between them. The CDR3 extends over 13 amino acids. CDR1 is SGHTS and CDR2 is YDEGEE in the germline V gene.

This chain joins TRBV5-1 and TRBJ2-7; 9 bases match TRBD2. The germline CDR1 and CDR2 sequences are SGHRS and YFSETQ. The trim removed 4 bases at V and 3 bases at J, leaving 8 bases unmatched. The CDR3 is 15 amino acids. The CDR3 here is CASSVAGARDYEQYF. The CDR3 DNA reads TGCGCCAGCAGCGTAGCGGGAGCTAGGGACTACGAGCAGTACTTC. The full variable domain, in which reference TRBV5-1 and TRBJ2-7 provide the parts outside the CDR3, is KAGVTQTPRYLIKTRGQQVTLSCSPISGHRSVSWYQQTPGQGLQFLFEYFSETQRNKGNFPGRFSGRQFSNSRSEMNVSTLELGDSALYLCASSVAGARDYEQYFGPGTRLTVT.

In nucleotides, the CDR3 is TGTGCCTGGAGTGTACGGGGGGTGGGTGGCTACACCTTC. Its protein is CAWSVRGVGGYTF. The gene calls are TRBV30 and TRBJ1-2; D might be TRBD1 (5 bases). This CDR3 is 13 amino acids long. CDR1 and CDR2 from the germline V gene are GTSNPN and SVGIG (reference sequence). Between the trimmed V and J ends, which lost 0 bases and 7 bases, there was a span of 12 bases.

The rearrangement joins TRBV5-5 to TRBJ1-2, with TRBD1 as a possible D gene (5 bases). CDR3 length equals 15 residues. Germline CDR1 is SGHKS and CDR2 is YYEKEE (reference sequence). With 0 bases removed from V and 0 bases from J, the gap between germline ends came to 9 bases. CDR3 loop: CASSLAGGANYGYTF. The DNA of the CDR3 is TGTGCCAGCAGCTTGGCCGGGGGTGCTAACTATGGCTACACCTTC.

The rearrangement uses TRBV30 and TRBJ1-3, with D unresolved. The CDR3 consists of 16 residues. Germline CDR1 reads GTSNPN; CDR2 reads SVGIG (reference sequence). The V gene lost 0 bases and the J gene lost 4 bases, with 16 bases spanning the gap. The CDR3 DNA is TGTGCCTGGAGTGTAAATGGGCGGACGGGGGGAAACACCATATATTTT. It codes for CAWSVNGRTGGNTIYF.